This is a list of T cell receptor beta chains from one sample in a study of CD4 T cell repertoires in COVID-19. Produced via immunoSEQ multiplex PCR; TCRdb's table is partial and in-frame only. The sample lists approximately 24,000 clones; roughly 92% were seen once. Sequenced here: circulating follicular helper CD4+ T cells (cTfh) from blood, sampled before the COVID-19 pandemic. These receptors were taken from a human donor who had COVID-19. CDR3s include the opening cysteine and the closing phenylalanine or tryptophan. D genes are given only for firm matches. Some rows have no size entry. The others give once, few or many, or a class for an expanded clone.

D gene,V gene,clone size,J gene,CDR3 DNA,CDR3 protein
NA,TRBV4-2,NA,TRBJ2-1,TGTGCCAGCAGCCAAGGTTTAGTAGCTGATGAGCAGTTCTTC,CASSQGLVADEQFF
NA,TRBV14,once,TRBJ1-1,TGTGCCAGCAGCGACAGTATAATAACTGAAGCTTTCTTT,CASSDSIITEAFF
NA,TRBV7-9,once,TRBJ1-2,TGTGCCAGCAGCCCCCGTCCAGGAAGCAACTATGGCTACACCTTC,CASSPRPGSNYGYTF
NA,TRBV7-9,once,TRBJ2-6,TGTGCCAGCAGCTTCGTACAGGGATCCGGGGCCAACGTCCTGACTTTC,CASSFVQGSGANVLTF
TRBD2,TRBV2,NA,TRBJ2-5,TGTGCCAGCATGCTGGGGCTAGCGGGCCGAGGGACCCAGTACTTC,CASMLGLAGRGTQYF
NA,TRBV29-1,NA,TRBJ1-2,TGCAGCGTTGATTTGAAACAGGGTACTGGCTACACCTTC,CSVDLKQGTGYTF
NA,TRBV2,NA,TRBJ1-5,TGTGCCAGCAGTGTAGGAGACAGTTCATCGATGCCCCAGCATTTT,CASSVGDSSSMPQHF
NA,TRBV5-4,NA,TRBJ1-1,TGTGCCAGCACCGAGAGTCGGAGGGACAACACTGAAGCTTTCTTT,CASTESRRDNTEAFF
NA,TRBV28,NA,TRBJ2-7,TGTGCCAGCAAGGGGTCCCACTACGAGCAGTACTTC,CASKGSHYEQYF
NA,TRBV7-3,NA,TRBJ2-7,TGTGCCAGCAGCTTAAGCAGTGGCGGCGAGCAGTACTTC,CASSLSSGGEQYF
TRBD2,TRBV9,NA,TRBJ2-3,TGTGCCAGCAGCCTACGACTAGCGTCTAGCACAGATACGCAGTATTTT,CASSLRLASSTDTQYF
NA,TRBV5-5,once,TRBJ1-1,TGTGCCAGCAGCTTTGTAGGGGGGGGCGGCGGTGAAGCTTTCTTT,CASSFVGGGGGEAFF
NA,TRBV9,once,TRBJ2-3,TGTGCCAGCAGCGTCCGTAGCACAGATACGCAGTATTTT,CASSVRSTDTQYF
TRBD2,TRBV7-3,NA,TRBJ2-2,TGTGCCAGCAGTTTAGCGGGGGGGCCCACCGGGGAGCTGTTTTTT,CASSLAGGPTGELFF
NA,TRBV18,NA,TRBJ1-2,TGTGCCAGCTCACAAGGACAGAACTATGGCTACACCTTC,CASSQGQNYGYTF
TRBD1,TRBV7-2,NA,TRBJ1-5,TGTGCCAGCAGCTTAGAGGGGGCTAGCAATCAGCCCCGGCATTTT,CASSLEGASNQPRHF
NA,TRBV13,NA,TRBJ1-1,TGTGCCAGCAGCTTACGGGGGGGCACTGAAGCTTTCTTT,CASSLRGGTEAFF
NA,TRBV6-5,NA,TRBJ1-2,TGTGCCAGCAGCTCCACGGGGGGTTTAGTGAATGGCTACACCTTC,CASSSTGGLVNGYTF
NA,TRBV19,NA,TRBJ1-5,TGTGCCAGTAGTTCGGACAGAGCTAGCAATCAGCCCCAGCATTTT,CASSSDRASNQPQHF
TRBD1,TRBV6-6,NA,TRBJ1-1,TGTGCCAGCAGTTCGACAGGGGCCACTGAAGCTTTCTTT,CASSSTGATEAFF
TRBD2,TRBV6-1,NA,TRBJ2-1,TGTGCCAGCAGTGAAGGAAGGACTAGCTACAATGAGCAGTTCTTC,CASSEGRTSYNEQFF
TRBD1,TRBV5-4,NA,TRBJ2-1,TGTGCCAGCACCCCCGGGACAGAGTTTTACAATGAGCAGTTCTTC,CASTPGTEFYNEQFF
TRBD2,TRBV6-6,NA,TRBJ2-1,TGTGCCAGCAGAGATCTAGCGGGGGACCTTATATATGAGCAGTTCTTC,CASRDLAGDLIYEQFF
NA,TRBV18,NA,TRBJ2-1,TGTGCCAGCTCACCAGAACAGGGAACCAATGAGCAGTTCTTC,CASSPEQGTNEQFF
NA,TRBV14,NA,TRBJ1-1,TGTGCCAGCAGCCAAGGGCCGAACACTGAAGCTTTCTTT,CASSQGPNTEAFF
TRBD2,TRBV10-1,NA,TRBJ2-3,TGCGCCAGCAGTGGTATAGCGGGACGAGGCGTGAATACGCAGTATTTT,CASSGIAGRGVNTQYF
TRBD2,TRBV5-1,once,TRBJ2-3,TGCGCCAGCAGCCGTGGGGTAGCGGGGCTCCCTGGGAGCACAGATACGCAGTATTTT,CASSRGVAGLPGSTDTQYF
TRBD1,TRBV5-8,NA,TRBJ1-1,TGTGCCAGCGGTACAGGGGACACTGAAGCTTTCTTT,CASGTGDTEAFF
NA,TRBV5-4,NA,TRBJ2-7,TGTGCCAGCAGCTCGGGGGACGGGTTCTCCTACGAGCAGTACTTC,CASSSGDGFSYEQYF
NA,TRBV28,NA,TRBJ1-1,TGTGCCAGCAGAGCCAGGTTGTTGAACACTGAAGCTTTCTTT,CASRARLLNTEAFF
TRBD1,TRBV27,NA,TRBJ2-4,TGTGCCAGCAGGACAGGGGGCGCGGAGGCCAAAAACATTCAGTACTTC,CASRTGGAEAKNIQYF
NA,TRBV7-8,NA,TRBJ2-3,TGTGCCAGCAGCGCAGTAGATACGCAGTATTTT,CASSAVDTQYF
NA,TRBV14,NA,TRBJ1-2,TGTGCCAGCAGGCGGACAGCGAGCTATGGCTACACCTTC,CASRRTASYGYTF
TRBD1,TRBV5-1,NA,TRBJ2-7,TGCGCCAGCAGCTTGGTTTCGACAGGGACCTACGAGCAGTACTTC,CASSLVSTGTYEQYF